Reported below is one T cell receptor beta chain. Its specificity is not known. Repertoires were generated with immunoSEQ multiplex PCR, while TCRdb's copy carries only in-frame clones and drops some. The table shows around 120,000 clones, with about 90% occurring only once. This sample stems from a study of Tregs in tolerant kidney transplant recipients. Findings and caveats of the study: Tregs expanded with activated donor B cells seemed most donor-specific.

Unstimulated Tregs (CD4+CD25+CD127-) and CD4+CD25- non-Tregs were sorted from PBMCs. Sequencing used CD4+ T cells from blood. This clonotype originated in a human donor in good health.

DNA of the CDR3: TGTGCCAGCAGCTTCGGTTGGTTGGGCGAGCAGTACTTC. It is translated as CASSFGWLGEQYF. J is TRBJ2-7 and V is TRBV11-3; D unresolved. Germline V gene lookup returns CDR1 SGHNT and CDR2 YENEEA. This CDR3 contains 13 residues. With 3 bases removed from V and 6 bases from J, the gap between germline ends came to 12 bases.